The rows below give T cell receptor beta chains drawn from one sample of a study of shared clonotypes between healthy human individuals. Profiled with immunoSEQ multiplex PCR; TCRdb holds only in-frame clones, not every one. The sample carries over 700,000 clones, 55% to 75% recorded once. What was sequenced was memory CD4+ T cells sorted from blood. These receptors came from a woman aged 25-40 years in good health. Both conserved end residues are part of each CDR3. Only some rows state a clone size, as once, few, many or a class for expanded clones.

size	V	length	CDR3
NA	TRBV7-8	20	CASSIHGTGVSVAGANVLTF
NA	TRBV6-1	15	CASDRGGFGNQPQHF
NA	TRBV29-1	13	CSGRDSGTYEQYF
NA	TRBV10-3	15	CAISAGGGATYEQYF
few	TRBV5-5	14	CASSLQGMDYGYTF
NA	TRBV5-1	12	CASSDLVDTQYF
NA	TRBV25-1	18	CASSEQHRTGTKQETQYF
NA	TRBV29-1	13	CSVGGRGTTEAFF
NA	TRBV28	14	CASSVLRVGYGYTF
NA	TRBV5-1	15	CASSLVTGANEKLFF
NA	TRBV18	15	CASSPYGGTGNTIYF